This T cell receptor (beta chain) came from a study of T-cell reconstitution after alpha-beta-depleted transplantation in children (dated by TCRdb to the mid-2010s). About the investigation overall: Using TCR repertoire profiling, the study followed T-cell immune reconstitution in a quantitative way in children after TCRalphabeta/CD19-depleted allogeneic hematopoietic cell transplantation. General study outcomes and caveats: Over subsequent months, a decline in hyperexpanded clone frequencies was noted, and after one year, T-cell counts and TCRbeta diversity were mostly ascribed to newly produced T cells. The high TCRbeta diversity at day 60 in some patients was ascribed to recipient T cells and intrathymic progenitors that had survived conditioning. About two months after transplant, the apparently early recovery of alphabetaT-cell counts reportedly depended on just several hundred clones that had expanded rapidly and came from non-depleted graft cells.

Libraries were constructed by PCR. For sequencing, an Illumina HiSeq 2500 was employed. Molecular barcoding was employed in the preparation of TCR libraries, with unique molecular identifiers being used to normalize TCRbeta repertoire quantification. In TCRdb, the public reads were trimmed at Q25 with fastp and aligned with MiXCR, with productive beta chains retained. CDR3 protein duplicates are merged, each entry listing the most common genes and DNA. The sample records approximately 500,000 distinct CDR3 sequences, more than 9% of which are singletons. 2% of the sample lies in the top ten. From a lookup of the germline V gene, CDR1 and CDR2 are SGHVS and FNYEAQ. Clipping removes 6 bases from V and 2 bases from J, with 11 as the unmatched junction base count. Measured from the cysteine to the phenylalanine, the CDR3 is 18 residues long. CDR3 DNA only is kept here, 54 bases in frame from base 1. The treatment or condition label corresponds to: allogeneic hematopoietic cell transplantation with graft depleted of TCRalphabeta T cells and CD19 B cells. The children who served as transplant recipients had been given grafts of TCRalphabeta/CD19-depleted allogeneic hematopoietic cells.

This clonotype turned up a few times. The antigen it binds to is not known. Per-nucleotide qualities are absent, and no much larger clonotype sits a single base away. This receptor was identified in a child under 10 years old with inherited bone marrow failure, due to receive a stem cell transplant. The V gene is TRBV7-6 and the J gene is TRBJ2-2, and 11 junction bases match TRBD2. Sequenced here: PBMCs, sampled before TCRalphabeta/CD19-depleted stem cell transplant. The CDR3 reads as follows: CASSPNAGTSGNTGELFF. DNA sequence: TGTGCCAGCAGTCCTAACGCCGGGACTAGCGGTAACACCGGGGAGCTGTTTTTT. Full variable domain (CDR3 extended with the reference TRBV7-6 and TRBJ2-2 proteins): GAGVSQSPRYKVTKRGQDVALRCDPISGHVSLYWYRQALGQGPEFLTYFNYEAQQDKSGLPNDRFSAERPEGSISTLTIQRTEQRDSAMYRCASSPNAGTSGNTGELFFGEGSRLTVL.